The rows below give T cell receptor beta chains drawn from one sample of a study of Ad26.COV2.S vaccination and SARS-CoV-2 variants. Profiling relied on immunoSEQ multiplex PCR, and the TCRdb table lists in-frame clones only, not all of them. The sample comprises 400,000 to 450,000 clones, 80% to 95% of which are singletons, and 12% rests with the top ten. The material was peripheral blood, obtained in a trial of Ad26.COV2.S vaccine versus placebo. These TCRs come from a person aged 18 to 59 who received the Ad26.COV2.S COVID-19 vaccine or a placebo. Both conserved end residues are part of each CDR3. A D gene is named only where the DNA matches it firmly. The size of a clone is reported for some rows only, either as once, few or many, or as a class for expanded clones.

V gene	D gene	clone size	J gene	CDR3 DNA	CDR3 protein
TRBV7-9	TRBD1	-	TRBJ1-2	TGTGCCAGCAGCTTGACAGGGCCGAATGGCTACACCTTC	CASSLTGPNGYTF
TRBV6-5	TRBD1	-	TRBJ1-5	TGTGCCAGCAGGGTAGGGGGCGCGACGAATCAGCCCCAGCATTTT	CASRVGGATNQPQHF
TRBV30	-	once	TRBJ2-3	TGTGCCTGGAGTGTGGGCAGGGGCGTCCATACGCAGTATTTT	CAWSVGRGVHTQYF
TRBV7-2	-	-	TRBJ1-5	TGTGCCAGCAGCTTACGGGGGGATCAGCCCCAGCATTTT	CASSLRGDQPQHF
TRBV6-5	-	-	TRBJ2-4	TGTGCCAGCAGTCGCTCGGGACTTCTGAACATTCAGTACTTC	CASSRSGLLNIQYF
TRBV2	TRBD2	-	TRBJ2-5	TGTGCCAGCAGAAGGGACTTAGCGGGGGGCCAAGAGACCCAGTACTTC	CASRRDLAGGQETQYF
TRBV30	-	-	TRBJ2-7	TGTGCCGGTACCGGGACTTGGACCTACGAGCAGTACTTC	CAGTGTWTYEQYF
TRBV9	TRBD1	-	TRBJ2-6	TGTGCCAGCAGAGATCCCCGGGACAGGGGAAGTTCTGGGGCCAACGTCCTGACTTTC	CASRDPRDRGSSGANVLTF
TRBV7-2	TRBD2	-	TRBJ2-1	TGTGCCAGCAGCTTACAGGGTAGCGGGCACAATGAGCAGTTCTTC	CASSLQGSGHNEQFF
TRBV5-4	TRBD2	-	TRBJ2-7	TGTGCCACCTCGACTAGCGGCTCCTACGAGCAGTACTTC	CATSTSGSYEQYF
TRBV9	-	-	TRBJ2-7	TGTGCCAGCAGCGCCTTAGATACACGAGGCGAGCAGTACTTC	CASSALDTRGEQYF
TRBV25-1	-	-	TRBJ1-4	TGTGCCAGCAGTGAACGCGGGGGTGAAAAACTGTTTTTT	CASSERGGEKLFF
TRBV18	-	-	TRBJ2-5	TGTGCCAGCTCGCAAAAAATCCAAGAGACCCAGTACTTC	CASSQKIQETQYF
TRBV19	TRBD1	-	TRBJ1-5	TGTGCCAGTAGTATGCTGACAGGGGGCAATCAGCCCCAGCATTTT	CASSMLTGGNQPQHF
TRBV2	TRBD1	-	TRBJ2-7	TGTGCCAGCAGTGGGCAGACAGGGTTGACCTCCGAGCAGTACTTC	CASSGQTGLTSEQYF
TRBV5-1	-	-	TRBJ2-3	TGCGCCAGCAGCTTGTTAGACACCTTCACAGATACGCAGTATTTT	CASSLLDTFTDTQYF
TRBV3-1/TRBV3-2	TRBD1	-	TRBJ2-5	TGTGCCAGCAGCCAATCAACAGGGGGTGGCGAGACCCAGTACTTC	CASSQSTGGGETQYF
TRBV4-3	TRBD2	-	TRBJ2-3	TGCGCCAGCAGCCCTAGGGGCCAGCGGGAGTCAGATACGCAGTATTTT	CASSPRGQRESDTQYF
TRBV4-1	-	-	TRBJ2-7	TGCGCCAGCAGCCATGCGGACAGTTCTGACTTCCGCGAGCAGTACTTC	CASSHADSSDFREQYF
TRBV6-2/TRBV6-3	-	-	TRBJ2-1	TGTGCCAGCAGTTACGCACATGAGCAGTTCTTC	CASSYAHEQFF
TRBV30	-	-	TRBJ2-7	TGTGCCTGGAAACTAGACGGCGAGCAGTACTTC	CAWKLDGEQYF
TRBV12-3/TRBV12-4	-	-	TRBJ2-3	TGTGCCAGCAGTTTAGTGGGTGGGGATACGCAGTATTTT	CASSLVGGDTQYF
TRBV13	TRBD2	-	TRBJ2-7	TGTGCCAGCATCCTAAGGCTGGCGGGAGGCGAGCAGTACTTC	CASILRLAGGEQYF
TRBV6-4	TRBD2	-	TRBJ2-3	TGTGCCAGCAGTGAATCTGTCCTAGCGGGAGATACGCAGTATTTT	CASSESVLAGDTQYF
TRBV4-3	-	once	TRBJ2-1	TGCGCCAGCAGCCAAGATCCCGGCGGGTACAATGAGCAGTTCTTC	CASSQDPGGYNEQFF
TRBV5-8	TRBD1	-	TRBJ1-6	TGTGCCAGCAGCTACACAGGGGACAACTATTCACCCCTCCACTTT	CASSYTGDNYSPLHF
TRBV19	-	once	TRBJ1-1	TGTGCCAGTAGTAAGTGGGCTCAAACTGAAGCTTTCTTT	CASSKWAQTEAFF
TRBV9	TRBD1	-	TRBJ1-4	TGTGCCAGCAGCCTAGGGACAGCCTCAACTAATGAAAAACTGTTTTTT	CASSLGTASTNEKLFF
TRBV7-2	-	-	TRBJ1-5	TGTGCCAGCAGCTTAGAGTGGGGGGTCGGCAATCAGCCCCAGCATTTT	CASSLEWGVGNQPQHF
TRBV3-1/TRBV3-2	-	-	TRBJ1-2	TGTGCCAGCAGCCTACCGGGACCCTACACCTTC	CASSLPGPYTF
TRBV28	-	-	TRBJ2-7	TGTGCCAGCAGTTTGGCCGGGACTTCCCCCTACGAGCAGTACTTC	CASSLAGTSPYEQYF
TRBV28	TRBD1	-	TRBJ1-2	TGTGCCAGCAGGAAAGAGGGGGCCGGCTATGGCTACACCTTC	CASRKEGAGYGYTF
TRBV5-5	-	-	TRBJ2-1	TGTGCCAGCAGCTTGGCCGAGTTCAGTGGGGCAAGTGAGCAGTTCTTC	CASSLAEFSGASEQFF
TRBV7-9	TRBD1	-	TRBJ1-2	TGTGCCAGCAGCAACCCGTCTGGACAGGGGGTCTATGGCTACACCTTC	CASSNPSGQGVYGYTF
TRBV3-1/TRBV3-2	-	-	TRBJ2-1	TGTGCCAGCAGCCAGGAGGTCCAGGCTGGGAATGAGCAGTTCTTC	CASSQEVQAGNEQFF
TRBV24-1	-	-	TRBJ2-1	TGTGCCACCAGTGAATTTAGGGGGGGTAATGAGCAGTTCTTC	CATSEFRGGNEQFF
TRBV6-2/TRBV6-3	TRBD2	-	TRBJ2-4	TGTGCCAGCAGTTACCCACGGGGGGGTCTTTGGGCCAAAAACATTCAGTACTTC	CASSYPRGGLWAKNIQYF
TRBV24-1	-	-	TRBJ2-1	TGTGCCACCAGTGATCCTGGCCCCTTTTCCCGGCAGTTCTTC	CATSDPGPFSRQFF
TRBV3-1/TRBV3-2	-	-	TRBJ2-1	TGTGCCAGCAGCTCCCGGGACTTTTTAATGATGCAGTTCTTC	CASSSRDFLMMQFF
TRBV5-1	TRBD1	-	TRBJ1-2	TGCGCCAGCAGCTTGGGTAGGACAGGCTATGGCTACACCTTC	CASSLGRTGYGYTF
TRBV5-1	TRBD2	-	TRBJ2-1	TGCGCCAGCAGCTTGGGGACTAGCGGGGCCAATGAGCAGTTCTTC	CASSLGTSGANEQFF
TRBV19	TRBD2	once	TRBJ2-5	TGTGCCAGTAGTCCTGGGACTAGCGGGAGTGAGACCCAGTACTTC	CASSPGTSGSETQYF
TRBV9	-	-	TRBJ2-3	TGTGCCAGCAGCGTAGAGGGGGAGAGAGGAGATACGCAGTATTTT	CASSVEGERGDTQYF